This record covers a single T cell receptor beta chain. This sequence may be a read error, since a much larger clone differs from it by one base. This sample is drawn from a study of metastatic and nonmetastatic thyroid tumors. Germline V CDR1 and CDR2: SEHNR, FQNEAQ (reference sequence). The CDR3 extends over 14 amino acids. TCRdb re-called clones from the PCR reads using MiXCR. The table records about 20,000 clones, more than 15% of them present only once. Thyroid surgery was preceded by no treatment in any patient. This clonotype originated in a female donor with papillary thyroid cancer or a benign thyroid nodule (not recorded which). Some clones in this sample may be carry-over from other donors' samples. The chain couples TRBV7-9 to TRBJ1-2; TRBD1 might be the D (5 bases). Sequencing input: tumor tissue. This chain's CDR3 is CASRSPQGNYVYTF. The CDR3, as DNA: TGTGCCAGCAGGTCCCCCCAGGGAAACTATGTCTACACCTTC.